The 3 T cell receptor beta chains below were found in one sample sequenced in a study of cytomegalovirus exposure and HLA in healthy donors. It was with 60 Vbeta and 13 Jbeta primers that the PCR ran. TCRdb keeps only in-frame clones here, not all; method: immunoSEQ multiplex PCR. Among 110,000 or so clones listed, approximately 75% were seen once. The material sequenced was PBMCs. These receptor sequences come from a man between 40 and 49 years old in good health and CMV-seronegative.

This CDR3 reads CALGGNSVNVLTF. The CDR3, as DNA: TGTGCCCTCGGGGGGAATTCGGTCAACGTCCTGACTTTC. This chain uses TRBV30 with TRBJ2-6; TRBD2 agrees at 7 bases. The CDR3 is 13 residues long. Per the germline V gene, CDR1 is GTSNPN and CDR2 is SVGIG (reference sequence). V was pared by 8 bases and J by 9 bases, with 10 bases of the junction left unmatched.

DNA of the CDR3: TGTGCCAGCAGCGAATCGACTAGCGGGATGCACAATGAGCAGTTCTTC. Translated, it gives CASSESTSGMHNEQFF. The rearrangement uses TRBV9 and TRBJ2-1; 11 positions agree with TRBD2. With 3 bases clipped from V and 5 bases from J, the junction kept 7 bases outside the gene matches. Germline loops: CDR1 SGDLS, CDR2 YYNGEE. This CDR3 contains 16 residues.

This chain connects TRBV6-5 to TRBJ2-7; 8 bases align to TRBD2. J gave up 2 bases and V 7 bases, and 7 bases lay outside the gene matches. The CDR3 is 14 amino acids. From germline, CDR1 is MNHEY and CDR2 SVGAGI. The DNA for the CDR3 is TGTGCCAGCACCAAGGTAGCGGGGACCTACGAGCAGTACTTC. This codes for CASTKVAGTYEQYF.